This T cell receptor (beta chain) was captured in a study of blood T cells in healthy people across ages. Germline lookup yields CDR1 SGHRS and CDR2 YFSETQ. The CDR3 length is 17 residues. V was pared by 3 bases and J by 6 bases, with 16 bases of the junction left unmatched. Next came a second PCR, run for about 6 to 12 cycles, which used a sample-barcoded 5' primer along with a J-beta primer mix. One entry per CDR3 protein, called by TCRdb with MiXCR from the 5' RACE reads. The sample lists 550,000 to 650,000 distinct CDR3 sequences, about 30% seen once, with less than 20% in the top ten. The extraction recovered at least 5.5 micrograms of total RNA per sample. This clonotype was seen only once.

Sequencing input: blood. The source of this sequence is a woman of 80 years or more in good health. The rearrangement links TRBV5-1 to TRBJ2-7; 9 positions match TRBD2. The CDR3 DNA follows: TGCGCCAGCAGCTCGGGCGGGTTGGGGACTAGCTGTCTCGAGCAGTACTTC. Translation: CASSSGGLGTSCLEQYF.